The 31 T cell receptor beta chains below come from one sample, sequenced in a study of CD8 T cells in Susac syndrome. The RNA input was roughly 0.45 to 1 ug, and it was reverse transcribed with random hexamers. MiXCR, run by TCRdb on the immunoSEQ multiplex PCR reads, gives a single entry per CDR3 protein. The sample shows around 170,000 distinct CDR3 sequences, 95% of them seen only once. Sequenced material: CD8+ T cells from PBMCs. Receptor source: a human donor with Susac syndrome.

The genes are TRBV27 and TRBJ2-7; D not certain. Germline V CDR1 and CDR2: MNHEY, SMNVEV (reference sequence). The CDR3 runs 15 residues. V gave up 1 base and J gave up 4 bases, with 14 bases separating them. The CDR3 reads CASSLYGLGSYEQYF. The CDR3 DNA reads TGTGCCAGCAGTTTATATGGCCTCGGGTCTTACGAGCAGTACTTC.

This chain links TRBV24-1 with TRBJ2-7; 9 nucleotides agree with TRBD1. Trimming removed 2 bases from V and 6 bases from J; junction bases left unmatched: 4. The CDR3 contains 14 residues. CDR1 and CDR2 (germline): KGHDR, SFDVKD. The CDR3 loop reads CATSDSRTGVEQYF. DNA of the CDR3: TGTGCCACCAGTGATTCCAGGACAGGGGTCGAGCAGTACTTC.

The chain combines TRBV7-8 with TRBJ2-5; 13 nucleotides align to TRBD2. This CDR3 is 18 amino acids long. Germline assignment: CDR1 SGHVS and CDR2 FQNEAQ. With 0 bases clipped from V and 1 base from J, the junction kept 5 bases outside the gene matches. The CDR3 nucleotides read TGTGCCAGCAGCTTAGCACTAGCGGGGGGGCCTGTCCAAGAGACCCAGTACTTC. It specifies CASSLALAGGPVQETQYF. Looking up the rest from reference TRBV7-8 and TRBJ2-5 gives the full variable domain: GAGVSQSPRYKVAKRGQDVALRCDPISGHVSLFWYQQALGQGPEFLTYFQNEAQLDKSGLPSDRFFAERPEGSVSTLKIQRTQQEDSAVYLCASSLALAGGPVQETQYFGPGTRLLVL.

CDR3: CASRTGRSPLHF. CDR3 in DNA: TGTGCCAGTAGAACCGGGCGCTCACCCCTCCACTTT. The chain combines TRBV19 with TRBJ1-6; no firm D call. V lost 6 bases, J lost 10 bases, and 10 bases lay in between. Germline V gives CDR1 LNHDA, CDR2 SQIVND (reference sequence). CDR3 length equals 12 residues. Filled out from reference TRBV19 and TRBJ1-6, the complete variable domain reads DGGITQSPKYLFRKEGQNVTLSCEQNLNHDAMYWYRQDPGQGLRLIYYSQIVNDFQKGDIAEGYSVSREKKESFPLTVTSAQKNPTAFYLCASRTGRSPLHFGNGTRLTVT.

V is TRBV15 and J is TRBJ2-3; D may correspond to TRBD1 or TRBD2 (5 bases each). Germline CDR1 reads LNHNV; CDR2 reads YYDKDF (reference sequence). This CDR3 is 16 amino acids long. V lost 1 base, J lost 3 bases, and 14 bases lay in between. The CDR3, as DNA: TGTGCCACCAGCAGAGCATGGGACCAAACTACAGATACGCAGTATTTT. Its translation: CATSRAWDQTTDTQYF.

The gene calls are TRBV5-4 and TRBJ1-2; D ambiguous. Trimming took off 2 bases at V and 2 bases at J, with 13 bases between the two ends. The germline CDR1 and CDR2 sequences are SGHNT and YYREEE (reference sequence). The CDR3 sequence is 15 residues long. This CDR3 reads CASSFRTLSNYGYTF. CDR3 DNA sequence: TGTGCCAGCAGCTTTCGGACGCTCTCAAACTATGGCTACACCTTC.

The chain employs TRBV15 and TRBJ1-5; 8 nucleotides agree with TRBD1. CDR1 LNHNV and CDR2 YYDKDF come from the germline V gene (reference sequence). Unmatched junction bases numbered 3, after V lost 0 bases and J lost 2 bases. This CDR3 spans 16 amino acids. CDR3 DNA sequence: TGTGCCACCAGCAGAGATCGGGGACAGGGCAATCAGCCCCAGCATTTT. As protein: CATSRDRGQGNQPQHF.

V usage is TRBV5-4 and J usage is TRBJ1-2; 8 nucleotides agree with TRBD1. Germline CDR1 SGHNT, CDR2 YYREEE (reference sequence). This CDR3 spans 14 amino acids. V lost 4 bases, J lost 2 bases, and 4 bases stayed unmatched. This CDR3 reads CASSEDRANYGYTF. CDR3 in DNA: TGTGCCAGCAGCGAGGACAGGGCCAACTATGGCTACACCTTC.

This clonotype appeared once. J is TRBJ1-5 and V is TRBV3-1, with 7 bases that match TRBD1. V dropped 0 bases and J dropped 3; count of bases not matched to a gene: 8. The CDR3 contains 17 residues. Per germline, CDR1 LGHDT and CDR2 YNNKEL (reference sequence). The CDR3 coding sequence is TGTGCCAGCAGCCAAGATCCCCCCCAGGGGGTCAATCAGCCCCAGCATTTT. Encoded protein: CASSQDPPQGVNQPQHF. Full variable domain (rest looked up from reference TRBV3-1 and TRBJ1-5): DTAVSQTPKYLVTQMGNDKSIKCEQNLGHDTMYWYKQDSKKFLKIMFSYNNKELIINETVPNRFSPKSPDKAHLNLHINSLELGDSAVYFCASSQDPPQGVNQPQHFGDGTRLSIL.

Here the CDR3 DNA reads TGTGCTAGTGGTTTGGTTTGGGGCACTGAAGCTTTCTTT. It specifies CASGLVWGTEAFF. This chain links TRBV12-5 with TRBJ1-1, with D unresolved. The ends were cut back, 0 bases at V and 4 bases at J, with 6 bases in the middle. Germline CDR1 is LGHNT and CDR2 is FRNRAP. The CDR3 covers 13 residues.

V usage is TRBV6-5 and J usage is TRBJ2-1; 10 nucleotides align to TRBD2. Germline loops: CDR1 MNHEY, CDR2 SVGAGI. This CDR3 comprises 17 residues. J gave up 6 bases and V 0 bases, and 8 bases lay outside the gene matches. CDR3 loop: CASSYSTASGRGNEQFF. The CDR3 DNA follows: TGTGCCAGCAGTTACTCGACGGCTAGCGGGAGAGGCAATGAGCAGTTCTTC.

The genes are TRBV15 and TRBJ2-2, with no clear D. The CDR3 runs 15 residues. The V gene's germline CDR1 is LNHNV and CDR2 YYDKDF (reference sequence). V lost 0 bases and J 1 base, leaving 6 bases between the germline ends. The CDR3: CATSRDQVNTGELFF. CDR3 bases: TGTGCCACCAGCAGAGACCAGGTGAACACCGGGGAGCTGTTTTTT.

The CDR3 DNA follows: TGTGCCTGGAGTGGGACAGGCGATCAGCCCCAGCATTTT. Residues: CAWSGTGDQPQHF. J is TRBJ1-5 and V is TRBV30, with TRBD1 matching 7 bases. Germline V gene lookup returns CDR1 GTSNPN and CDR2 SVGIG (reference sequence). The CDR3 is 13 residues long. Trimming removed 1 base from V and 5 bases from J; junction bases left unmatched: 2.

V usage is TRBV13 and J usage is TRBJ2-2, with 7 bases lining up with TRBD2. The CDR3 spans 18 residues. The V segment lost 4 bases and the J segment 6 bases; nucleotides outside the gene matches: 17. Germline lookup yields CDR1 PRHDT and CDR2 FYEKMQ (reference sequence). The CDR3: CASSSWGGDEGRSGELFF. CDR3 DNA: TGTGCCAGCAGCTCGTGGGGAGGGGATGAAGGTAGATCCGGGGAGCTGTTTTTT.

V is TRBV11-2 and J is TRBJ2-7, with 10 bases identical to TRBD1. With 4 bases clipped from V and 4 bases from J, the junction kept 7 bases outside the gene matches. The CDR3 covers 15 residues. Germline V gene lookup returns CDR1 SGHAT and CDR2 FQNNGV. CDR3 amino acids: CASSWDRGGSYEQYF. The CDR3 nucleotides are TGTGCCAGCAGCTGGGACAGGGGAGGATCATACGAGCAGTACTTC. The whole variable domain, filled in from reference TRBV11-2 and TRBJ2-7, reads EAGVAQSPRYKIIEKRQSVAFWCNPISGHATLYWYQQILGQGPKLLIQFQNNGVVDDSQLPKDRFSAERLKGVDSTLKIQPAKLEDSAVYLCASSWDRGGSYEQYFGPGTRLTVT.

This chain links TRBV13 with TRBJ2-7; D may be TRBD2 (6 bases). There are 13 residues in the CDR3. Trimming took off 5 bases at V and 3 bases at J, with 11 bases between the two ends. Germline V gene sequence: CDR1 PRHDT, CDR2 FYEKMQ (reference sequence). CDR3 in amino acids: CASSDGGNYEQYF. The CDR3 DNA sequence: TGTGCCAGCAGCGACGGGGGAAACTACGAGCAGTACTTC.

The chain is built from TRBV6-5 and TRBJ2-1; 8 nucleotides align to TRBD2. V trimming: 4 bases; J trimming: 6 bases; junction bases outside the gene matches: 8. The CDR3 is made up of 15 amino acids. CDR1 and CDR2 (germline): MNHEY, SVGAGI. The CDR3 region is CASSSGTSIFNEQFF. The CDR3, as DNA: TGTGCCAGCAGTTCCGGGACTAGTATTTTCAATGAGCAGTTCTTC.

This chain links TRBV7-9 with TRBJ2-1; D perhaps matches TRBD2 (5 bases). V was cut by 5 bases and J by 8 bases, with 22 bases left in between. The CDR3 has 16 residues. CDR1 and CDR2 from the germline V gene are SEHNR and FQNEAQ (reference sequence). The DNA of the CDR3 is TGTGCCAGCAGCACCCGGGGTGGGCAGTACTCGGATGAGCAGTTCTTC. Protein sequence: CASSTRGGQYSDEQFF.

The V and J genes are TRBV6-2 or TRBV6-3 and TRBJ1-5; possible D gene TRBD1, 5 bases. The germline V gene encodes CDR1 MNHEY and CDR2 SVGEGT. Trimming cost V 0 bases and J 2 bases, with 8 bases left between them. CDR3 length equals 15 residues. CDR3 protein: CASSYSATGNQPQHF. Written as DNA, the CDR3 is TGTGCCAGCAGTTACTCGGCGACAGGCAATCAGCCCCAGCATTTT.

The chain combines TRBV24-1 with TRBJ1-2; D not certain. Trimming took 3 bases from V and 7 from J, leaving 14 bases between them. Germline values: CDR1 KGHDR, CDR2 SFDVKD. The length of the CDR3 is 14 residues. CDR3 DNA sequence: TGTGCCACCAGTGATGCTGCCCGTTTCGGTGGCTACACCTTC. Encoded protein: CATSDAARFGGYTF.

The J gene is TRBJ2-7, the V gene TRBV9; TRBD2 matches 11 bases. With V trimmed by 2 bases and J by 0 bases, 1 base remained unmatched. CDR1 and CDR2 (germline): SGDLS, YYNGEE. The CDR3 sequence is 15 residues long. The CDR3 region has the DNA TGTGCCAGCAGCGTGACTAGCGGGGCCTCCTACGAGCAGTACTTC. Protein: CASSVTSGASYEQYF.

The chain recombines TRBV18 with TRBJ2-3; TRBD2 aligns across 7 bases. Germline CDR1 and CDR2: KGHSH and LQKENI. V lost 3 bases to trimming and J lost 2 bases; unmatched junction nucleotides: 8. The CDR3 is 16 residues long. In DNA form, the CDR3 reads TGTGCCAGCTCACCGGTGGGGGGGACGAACACAGATACGCAGTATTTT. The encoded protein is CASSPVGGTNTDTQYF.

This rearrangement joins TRBV11-2 to TRBJ1-2; 7 nucleotides agree with TRBD1. Germline V gene lookup returns CDR1 SGHAT and CDR2 FQNNGV. This CDR3 spans 14 amino acids. With 5 bases clipped from V and 7 bases from J, the junction kept 10 bases outside the gene matches. CDR3 protein: CASSVTGARSGYTF. In nucleotides, the CDR3 is TGTGCCAGCAGCGTAACAGGGGCCAGGAGTGGCTACACCTTC.

The rearrangement links TRBV4-1 to TRBJ2-5; 10 nucleotides agree with TRBD2. Germline values: CDR1 MGHRA, CDR2 YSYEKL. Trimming took 3 bases from V and 2 from J; bases not matched to a gene: 6. The CDR3 runs to 16 residues. CDR3 sequence reads: CASSHARAGGQETQYF. For the CDR3, the DNA is TGCGCCAGCAGCCACGCCCGAGCGGGGGGGCAAGAGACCCAGTACTTC.

The CDR3 nucleotides read TGTGCCAGTAGGGACTTACCGTTTAGCAATCAGCCCCAGCATTTT. Its translation: CASRDLPFSNQPQHF. The V and J genes are TRBV19 and TRBJ1-5; D gene uncertain. Germline loops: CDR1 LNHDA, CDR2 SQIVND (reference sequence). V lost 6 bases and J lost 0, with 12 bases in between. The CDR3 runs 15 residues.

This clonotype was picked up one time. This sequence joins TRBV30 and TRBJ2-5, with D uncertain. The CDR3 spans 13 residues. Germline lookup yields CDR1 GTSNPN and CDR2 SVGIG (reference sequence). V was trimmed by 0 bases and J by 5 bases, leaving 10 bases between them. The CDR3 region has the DNA TGTGCCTGGAGTGTGAATAGCCGGGAGACCCAGTACTTC. Its translation is CAWSVNSRETQYF.

The rearrangement joins TRBV6-1 to TRBJ2-1; TRBD2 matches at 10 bases. V lost 3 bases to trimming and J lost 3 bases; unmatched junction nucleotides: 8. This CDR3 has 17 residues. From germline, CDR1 is MNHNS and CDR2 SASEGT. CDR3 protein: CASSDSLAGGYYNEQFF. DNA of the CDR3: TGTGCCAGCAGTGATTCCTTAGCGGGAGGCTACTACAATGAGCAGTTCTTC.

The V call is TRBV12-3 or TRBV12-4, the J call TRBJ2-3; D gene uncertain. The V end lost 3 bases, the J end lost 2 bases, and 9 bases lay between the germline ends. The CDR3 consists of 14 residues. The CDR3: CASSLYGITDTQYF. For the CDR3, the DNA is TGTGCCAGCAGTTTGTATGGGATCACAGATACGCAGTATTTT.

The CDR3 is CASTPGGGLNDEQFF. The CDR3, as DNA: TGTGCCAGCACCCCGGGTGGGGGGCTAAACGATGAGCAGTTCTTC. The chain joins TRBV5-4 to TRBJ2-1, with D tentatively TRBD1 or TRBD2 (6 bases each). The length of the CDR3 is 15 residues. V lost 6 bases to trimming and J lost 8 bases, with 21 bases between them. Germline CDR1 SGHNT, CDR2 YYREEE (reference sequence).

Only one count was recorded for this clonotype. The J gene is TRBJ2-7, the V gene TRBV10-2; TRBD1 aligns across 7 bases. The germline CDR1 and CDR2 sequences are WSHSY and SAAADI. The V gene end was trimmed by 2 bases and the J gene end by 0 bases; junction bases not matched to a gene: 4. This CDR3 is built from 15 residues. The CDR3, as DNA: TGCGCCAGCAGTGAGATTCAGGGGGTCTCCTACGAGCAGTACTTC. It translates to CASSEIQGVSYEQYF.

The chain links TRBV2 to TRBJ1-3, with D maybe TRBD1 (5 bases). Germline V gene lookup returns CDR1 SNHLY and CDR2 FYNNEI. Trimming removed 6 bases at V and 2 bases at J, with 5 bases between. CDR3 length equals 12 residues. CDR3 protein: CASRGPGNTIYF. CDR3 sequence (DNA): TGTGCCAGCAGGGGGCCTGGAAACACCATATATTTT. Together with reference TRBV2 and TRBJ1-3, the CDR3 gives the full variable domain: EPEVTQTPSHQVTQMGQEVILRCVPISNHLYFYWYRQILGQKVEFLVSFYNNEISEKSEIFDDQFSVERPDGSNFTLKIRSTKLEDSAMYFCASRGPGNTIYFGEGSWLTVV.